This entry is about one T cell receptor beta chain. What it recognizes is unknown. The sample belongs to a study of glioma-infiltrating T cells after dendritic cell vaccination. The overall study: The vaccine used monocyte-derived dendritic cells pulsed overnight with autologous tumor lysate. Study-level points and caveats: Complete blood and tumor specimen sets were limited to few patients.

The CDR3 loop spans 14 amino acids. Per the germline V gene, CDR1 is MNHEY and CDR2 is SVGAGI. Trimming cost V 10 bases and J 4 bases, with 17 bases left between them. This sample's time point: after dendritic cell vaccination, including at tumor progression/relapse. The repertoire was sequenced with immunoSEQ multiplex PCR; TCRdb's copy has only in-frame clones and lacks some. The table lists 100,000 or so clones, 90% of them singletons, with approximately 3% in the top ten. The source was blood, collected after dendritic cell vaccination. This clonotype was sampled from a human donor with glioblastoma. The chain carries TRBV6-5 and TRBJ1-5; a possible D gene is TRBD1 (5 bases). CDR3 in DNA: TGTGCCACCTCGAGTCAGGGAAGAAATCAGCCCCAGCATTTT. Protein: CATSSQGRNQPQHF.